This T cell receptor beta chain was identified during a study of PD-1 blockade in classical Hodgkin lymphoma. The CDR3 consists of 16 residues. CDR1 LNHDA and CDR2 SQIVND come from the germline V gene (reference sequence). V dropped 4 bases and J dropped 6; count of bases not matched to a gene: 9. Patients all relapsed after autologous stem cell transplantation, and there was variation in brentuximab vedotin exposure. Data came from immunoSEQ multiplex PCR; TCRdb stores just in-frame clones and leaves some out. The table records approximately 6,000 clones, around 83% of them present only once. The chain has TRBV19 and TRBJ1-5; 10 bases map to TRBD1. This specimen was peripheral blood mononuclear cells (PBMCs), taken before the second cycle of nivolumab. This clonotype was sampled from a human donor with classical Hodgkin lymphoma. The CDR3 region is CASSTGRDRGSQPQHF. In DNA form, the CDR3 reads TGTGCCAGTAGTACAGGCCGGGACAGGGGTAGTCAGCCCCAGCATTTT.